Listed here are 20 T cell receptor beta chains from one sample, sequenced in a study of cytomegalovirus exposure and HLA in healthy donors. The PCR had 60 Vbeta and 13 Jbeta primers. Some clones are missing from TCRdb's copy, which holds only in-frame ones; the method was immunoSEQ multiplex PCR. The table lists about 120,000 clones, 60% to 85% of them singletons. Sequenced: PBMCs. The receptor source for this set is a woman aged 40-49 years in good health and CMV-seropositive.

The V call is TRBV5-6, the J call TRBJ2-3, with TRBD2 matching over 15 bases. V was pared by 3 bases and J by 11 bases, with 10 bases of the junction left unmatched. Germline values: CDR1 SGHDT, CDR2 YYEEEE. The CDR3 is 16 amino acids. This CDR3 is CASSSGLAGGPGKQYF. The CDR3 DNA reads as TGTGCCAGCAGCTCTGGACTAGCGGGAGGGCCCGGTAAGCAGTATTTT.

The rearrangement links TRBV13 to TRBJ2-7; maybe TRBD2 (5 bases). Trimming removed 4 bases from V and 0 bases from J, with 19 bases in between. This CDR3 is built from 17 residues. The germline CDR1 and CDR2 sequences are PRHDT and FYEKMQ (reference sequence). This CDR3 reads CASSSTSAARGSYEQYF. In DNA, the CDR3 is TGTGCCAGCAGCTCAACCTCTGCAGCCCGGGGCTCCTACGAGCAGTACTTC.

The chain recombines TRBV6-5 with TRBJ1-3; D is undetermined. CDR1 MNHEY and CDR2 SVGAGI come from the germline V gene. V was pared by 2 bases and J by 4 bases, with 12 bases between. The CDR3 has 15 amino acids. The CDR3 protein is CASSYGSSSGNTIYF. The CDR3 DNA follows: TGTGCCAGCAGTTACGGTAGTAGTTCAGGAAACACCATATATTTT.

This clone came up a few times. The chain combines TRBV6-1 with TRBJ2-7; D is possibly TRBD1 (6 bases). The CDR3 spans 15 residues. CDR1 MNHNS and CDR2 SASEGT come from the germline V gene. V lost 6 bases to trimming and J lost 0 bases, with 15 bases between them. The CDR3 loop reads CASSWDILSSYEQYF. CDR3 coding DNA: TGTGCCAGCAGCTGGGACATACTTAGCTCCTACGAGCAGTACTTC.

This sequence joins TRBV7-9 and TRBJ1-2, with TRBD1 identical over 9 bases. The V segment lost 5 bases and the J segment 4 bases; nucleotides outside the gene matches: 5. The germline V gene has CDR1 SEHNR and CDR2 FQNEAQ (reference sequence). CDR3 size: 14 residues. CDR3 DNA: TGTGCCAGCAGCCGGGACAGGGAGACCTATGGCTACACCTTC. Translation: CASSRDRETYGYTF.

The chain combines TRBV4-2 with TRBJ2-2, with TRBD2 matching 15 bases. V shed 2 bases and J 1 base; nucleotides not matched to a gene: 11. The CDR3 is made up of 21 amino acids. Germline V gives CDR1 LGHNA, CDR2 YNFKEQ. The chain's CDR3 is CASSQRLNLGLAGGNTGELFF. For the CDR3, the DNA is TGTGCCAGCAGCCAAAGATTGAACCTGGGACTAGCGGGAGGGAACACCGGGGAGCTGTTTTTT.

CDR3 sequence (DNA): TGTGCCAGCAGCACTGGGACTAGCTACAATGAGCAGTTCTTC. This codes for CASSTGTSYNEQFF. V and J are TRBV13 and TRBJ2-1; 8 bases line up with TRBD2. Germline V gives CDR1 PRHDT, CDR2 FYEKMQ (reference sequence). The CDR3 runs 14 residues. V was clipped by 5 bases and J by 3 bases; unmatched bases: 3.

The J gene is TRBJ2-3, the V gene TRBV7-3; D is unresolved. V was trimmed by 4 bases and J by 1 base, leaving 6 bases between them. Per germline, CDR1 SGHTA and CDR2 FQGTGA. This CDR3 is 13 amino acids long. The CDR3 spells CASSSQGTDTQYF. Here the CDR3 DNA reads TGTGCCAGCAGCTCTCAGGGCACAGATACGCAGTATTTT.

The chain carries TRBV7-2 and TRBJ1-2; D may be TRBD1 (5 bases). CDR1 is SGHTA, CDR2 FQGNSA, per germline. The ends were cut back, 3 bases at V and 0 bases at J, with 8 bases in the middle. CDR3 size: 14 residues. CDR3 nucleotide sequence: TGTGCCAGCAGCTTGACAGCCTCTAACTATGGCTACACCTTC. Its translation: CASSLTASNYGYTF.

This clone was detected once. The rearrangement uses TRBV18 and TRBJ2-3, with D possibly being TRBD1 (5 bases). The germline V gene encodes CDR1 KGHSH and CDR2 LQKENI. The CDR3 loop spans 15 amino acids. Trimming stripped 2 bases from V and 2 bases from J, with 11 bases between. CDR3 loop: CASSPNQGVTDTQYF. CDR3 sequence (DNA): TGTGCCAGCTCACCAAACCAGGGCGTCACAGATACGCAGTATTTT.

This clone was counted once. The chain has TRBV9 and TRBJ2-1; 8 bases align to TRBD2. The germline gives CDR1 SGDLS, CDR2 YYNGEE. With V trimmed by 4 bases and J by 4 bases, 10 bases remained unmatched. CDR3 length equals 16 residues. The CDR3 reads CASSPWSLADYNEQFF. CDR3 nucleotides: TGTGCCAGCAGCCCCTGGTCACTAGCGGATTACAATGAGCAGTTCTTC.

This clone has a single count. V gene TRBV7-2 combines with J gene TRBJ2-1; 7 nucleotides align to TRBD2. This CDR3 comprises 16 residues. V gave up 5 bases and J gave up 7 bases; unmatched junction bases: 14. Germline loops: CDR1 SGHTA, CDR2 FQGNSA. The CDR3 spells CASSLQGGSIPNEQFF. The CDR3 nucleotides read TGTGCCAGCAGCCTCCAGGGCGGGAGTATCCCGAATGAGCAGTTCTTC.

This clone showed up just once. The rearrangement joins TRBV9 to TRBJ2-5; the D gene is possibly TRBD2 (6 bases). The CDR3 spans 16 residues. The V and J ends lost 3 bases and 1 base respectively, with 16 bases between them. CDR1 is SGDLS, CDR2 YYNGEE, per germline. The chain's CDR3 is CASSAGAGNRQETQYF. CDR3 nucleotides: TGTGCCAGCAGCGCGGGTGCGGGGAACCGCCAAGAGACCCAGTACTTC.

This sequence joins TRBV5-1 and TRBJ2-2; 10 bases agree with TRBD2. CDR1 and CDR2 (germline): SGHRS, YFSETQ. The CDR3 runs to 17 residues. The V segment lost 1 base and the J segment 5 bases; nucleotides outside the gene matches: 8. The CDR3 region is CASSLLPGLAPTGELFF. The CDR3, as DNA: TGCGCCAGCAGCTTGTTGCCGGGACTAGCGCCAACCGGGGAGCTGTTTTTT.

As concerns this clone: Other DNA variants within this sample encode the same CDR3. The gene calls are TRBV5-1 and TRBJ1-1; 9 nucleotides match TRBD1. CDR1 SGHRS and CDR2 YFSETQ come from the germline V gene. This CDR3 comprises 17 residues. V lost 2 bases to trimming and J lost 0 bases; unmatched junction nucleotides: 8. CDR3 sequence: CASSLTLGQGMNTEAFF. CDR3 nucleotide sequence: TGCGCCAGCAGCTTAACCCTCGGACAGGGGATGAACACTGAAGCTTTCTTT. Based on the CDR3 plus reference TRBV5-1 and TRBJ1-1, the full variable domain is KAGVTQTPRYLIKTRGQQVTLSCSPISGHRSVSWYQQTPGQGLQFLFEYFSETQRNKGNFPGRFSGRQFSNSRSEMNVSTLELGDSALYLCASSLTLGQGMNTEAFFGQGTRLTVV.

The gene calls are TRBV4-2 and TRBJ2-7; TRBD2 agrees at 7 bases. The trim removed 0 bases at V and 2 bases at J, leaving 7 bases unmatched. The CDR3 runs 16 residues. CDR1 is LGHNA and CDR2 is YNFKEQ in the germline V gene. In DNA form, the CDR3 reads TGTGCCAGCAGCCAAGATTGGGCGGGAGCTGCCTACGAGCAGTACTTC. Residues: CASSQDWAGAAYEQYF.

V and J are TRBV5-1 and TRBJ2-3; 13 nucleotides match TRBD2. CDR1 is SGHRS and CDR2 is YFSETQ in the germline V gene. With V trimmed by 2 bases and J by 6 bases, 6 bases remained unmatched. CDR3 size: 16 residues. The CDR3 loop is CASSFTSGGASDTQYF. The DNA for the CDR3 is TGCGCCAGCAGCTTTACTAGCGGGGGGGCGAGCGATACGCAGTATTTT.

CDR3 sequence: CASSLVAGAGGPDTQYF. The DNA for the CDR3 is TGTGCCAGCAGCTTAGTCGCTGGAGCGGGAGGCCCAGATACGCAGTATTTT. V gene TRBV11-2 combines with J gene TRBJ2-3; TRBD2 aligns across 9 bases. The V gene's germline CDR1 is SGHAT and CDR2 FQNNGV. V was clipped by 1 base and J by 4 bases; unmatched bases: 9. This CDR3 has 17 amino acids.

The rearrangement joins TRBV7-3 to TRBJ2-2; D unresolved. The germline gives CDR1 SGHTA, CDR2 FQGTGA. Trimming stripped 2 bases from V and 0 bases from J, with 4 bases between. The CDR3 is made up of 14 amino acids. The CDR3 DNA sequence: TGTGCCAGCAGCTTACGGTCGAACACCGGGGAGCTGTTTTTT. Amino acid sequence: CASSLRSNTGELFF.

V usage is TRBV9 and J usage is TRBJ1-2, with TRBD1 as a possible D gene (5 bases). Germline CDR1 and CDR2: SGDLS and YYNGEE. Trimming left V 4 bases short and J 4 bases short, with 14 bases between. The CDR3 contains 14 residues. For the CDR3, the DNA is TGTGCCAGCAGCCTCGACAGTCGACCCTATGGCTACACCTTC. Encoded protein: CASSLDSRPYGYTF.